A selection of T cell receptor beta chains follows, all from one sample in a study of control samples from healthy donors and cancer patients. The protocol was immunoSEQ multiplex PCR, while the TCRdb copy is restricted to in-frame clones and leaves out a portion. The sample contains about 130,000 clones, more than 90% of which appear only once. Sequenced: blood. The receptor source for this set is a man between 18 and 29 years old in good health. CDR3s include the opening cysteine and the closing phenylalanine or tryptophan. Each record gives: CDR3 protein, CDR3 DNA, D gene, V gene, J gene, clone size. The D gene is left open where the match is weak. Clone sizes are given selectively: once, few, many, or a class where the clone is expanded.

cdr3_aa: CASSPTGDVNSPLHF
cdr3_nt: TGTGCCAGCTCCCCGACAGGGGATGTGAATTCACCCCTCCACTTT
d_call: TRBD1
v_call: TRBV18
j_call: TRBJ1-6
clone_size: .

cdr3_aa: CASRATGNYGYTF
cdr3_nt: TGTGCCAGCAGAGCAACTGGGAACTATGGCTACACCTTC
d_call: .
v_call: TRBV2
j_call: TRBJ1-2
clone_size: .

cdr3_aa: CASSQTVGTEAFF
cdr3_nt: TGTGCCAGCAGCCAGACAGTAGGCACTGAAGCTTTCTTT
d_call: .
v_call: TRBV11-3
j_call: TRBJ1-1
clone_size: .

cdr3_aa: CATSGQGDTGELFF
cdr3_nt: TGTGCCACCAGTGGCCAGGGGGACACCGGGGAGCTGTTTTTT
d_call: TRBD1
v_call: TRBV24-1
j_call: TRBJ2-2
clone_size: once

cdr3_aa: CASTPITNYGYTF
cdr3_nt: TGTGCCAGCACTCCTATAACTAACTATGGCTACACCTTC
d_call: .
v_call: TRBV6-5
j_call: TRBJ1-2
clone_size: .

cdr3_aa: CASSQDFYRGLNPLYNEQFF
cdr3_nt: TGTGCCAGCAGCCAAGATTTTTACAGGGGGCTAAACCCCCTCTACAATGAGCAGTTCTTC
d_call: TRBD1
v_call: TRBV3-1/TRBV3-2
j_call: TRBJ2-1
clone_size: once

cdr3_aa: CASSEDGSNEKLFF
cdr3_nt: TGTGCCAGCAGCGAGGACGGTTCTAATGAAAAACTGTTTTTT
d_call: .
v_call: TRBV28
j_call: TRBJ1-4
clone_size: .

cdr3_aa: CASSLSEGGTAKNYGYTF
cdr3_nt: TGTGCCAGCAGTTTATCGGAGGGGGGAACAGCAAAGAACTATGGCTACACCTTC
d_call: .
v_call: TRBV27
j_call: TRBJ1-2
clone_size: .

cdr3_aa: CASSRALGTPGYGYTF
cdr3_nt: TGTGCCAGCAGCCGAGCCCTTGGGACCCCAGGGTATGGCTACACCTTC
d_call: .
v_call: TRBV5-6
j_call: TRBJ1-2
clone_size: once

cdr3_aa: CASSAWGLVVQYF
cdr3_nt: TGTGCCAGCAGCGCCTGGGGACTAGTTGTTCAGTATTTT
d_call: TRBD2
v_call: TRBV2
j_call: TRBJ2-3
clone_size: .

cdr3_aa: CASWGQVGYGYTF
cdr3_nt: TGTGCCAGCTGGGGACAGGTCGGCTATGGCTACACCTTC
d_call: TRBD1
v_call: TRBV2
j_call: TRBJ1-2
clone_size: .

cdr3_aa: CASSVNPPRGEETQYF
cdr3_nt: TGTGCCAGCAGCGTAAACCCGCCTCGGGGGGAAGAGACCCAGTACTTC
d_call: TRBD2
v_call: TRBV7-6
j_call: TRBJ2-5
clone_size: once

cdr3_aa: CASTPGQADTGELFF
cdr3_nt: TGTGCCAGTACCCCGGGACAGGCGGACACCGGGGAGCTGTTTTTT
d_call: TRBD1
v_call: TRBV19
j_call: TRBJ2-2
clone_size: .

cdr3_aa: CASSSRPSEGFNYGYTF
cdr3_nt: TGTGCCAGCAGTTCGAGACCTTCCGAGGGGTTTAACTATGGCTACACCTTC
d_call: .
v_call: TRBV6-2/TRBV6-3
j_call: TRBJ1-2
clone_size: .

cdr3_aa: CASSQDRGSSSYEQYF
cdr3_nt: TGTGCCAGCAGCCAGGACAGGGGCTCGAGCTCCTACGAGCAGTACTTC
d_call: TRBD1
v_call: TRBV5-4
j_call: TRBJ2-7
clone_size: .

cdr3_aa: CASSLSGLAENYEQYF
cdr3_nt: TGTGCCAGCAGCTTATCGGGACTAGCAGAGAACTACGAGCAGTACTTC
d_call: TRBD2
v_call: TRBV7-9
j_call: TRBJ2-7
clone_size: .

cdr3_aa: CASSSTGRYEQYF
cdr3_nt: TGTGCCAGCAGTTCGACAGGGAGGTACGAGCAGTACTTC
d_call: .
v_call: TRBV6-5
j_call: TRBJ2-7
clone_size: .

cdr3_aa: CASNQITGYGYTF
cdr3_nt: TGTGCCAGCAACCAGATTACAGGGTACGGCTACACCTTC
d_call: .
v_call: TRBV7-9
j_call: TRBJ1-2
clone_size: .

cdr3_aa: CASSLVYGGARETQYF
cdr3_nt: TGTGCCAGCAGCTTAGTATACGGGGGGGCCCGAGAGACCCAGTACTTC
d_call: TRBD2
v_call: TRBV7-6
j_call: TRBJ2-5
clone_size: .

cdr3_aa: CASSQGARGEATQYF
cdr3_nt: TGTGCCAGCAGCCAAGGCGCCCGGGGCGAGGCGACCCAGTACTTC
d_call: .
v_call: TRBV3-1/TRBV3-2
j_call: TRBJ2-5
clone_size: once

cdr3_aa: CATSSGRQGHNEQFF
cdr3_nt: TGTGCCACCAGTTCGGGACGCCAGGGGCACAATGAGCAGTTCTTC
d_call: .
v_call: TRBV24-1
j_call: TRBJ2-1
clone_size: .

cdr3_aa: CATYDFWGNTEAFF
cdr3_nt: TGCGCCACCTACGATTTTTGGGGGAACACTGAAGCTTTCTTT
d_call: .
v_call: TRBV10-2
j_call: TRBJ1-1
clone_size: .

cdr3_aa: CASRSGDTDTQYF
cdr3_nt: TGTGCCAGCAGAAGCGGAGACACAGATACGCAGTATTTT
d_call: .
v_call: TRBV2
j_call: TRBJ2-3
clone_size: .

cdr3_aa: CSVVGGDLNTEAFF
cdr3_nt: TGCAGCGTTGTGGGGGGTGATTTGAACACTGAAGCTTTCTTT
d_call: .
v_call: TRBV29-1
j_call: TRBJ1-1
clone_size: once

cdr3_aa: CASSLEGVGEQYF
cdr3_nt: TGTGCCAGCAGCTTGGAAGGGGTCGGGGAGCAGTACTTC
d_call: .
v_call: TRBV11-3
j_call: TRBJ2-7
clone_size: .

cdr3_aa: CASSQSGDSSGNTIYF
cdr3_nt: TGCGCCAGCAGTCAATCAGGGGACAGCTCTGGAAACACCATATATTTT
d_call: TRBD1
v_call: TRBV23-1
j_call: TRBJ1-3
clone_size: .

cdr3_aa: CASSLALGGYTF
cdr3_nt: TGTGCCAGCAGCTTAGCCTTGGGTGGCTACACCTTC
d_call: .
v_call: TRBV7-9
j_call: TRBJ1-2
clone_size: .

cdr3_aa: CASSLAGTGVGETQYF
cdr3_nt: TGTGCCAGCAGCTTGGCCGGGACAGGGGTTGGAGAGACCCAGTACTTC
d_call: TRBD1
v_call: TRBV5-4
j_call: TRBJ2-5
clone_size: .

cdr3_aa: CASRLGGSDEQYF
cdr3_nt: TGTGCCAGCAGGCTCGGGGGGTCTGACGAGCAGTACTTC
d_call: TRBD2
v_call: TRBV3-1/TRBV3-2
j_call: TRBJ2-7
clone_size: .

cdr3_aa: CASSLRGPTFSGNTIYF
cdr3_nt: TGTGCCAGCAGCTTAAGGGGACCTACGTTCTCTGGAAACACCATATATTTT
d_call: .
v_call: TRBV7-2
j_call: TRBJ1-3
clone_size: .

cdr3_aa: CATSRVGAGDTQYF
cdr3_nt: TGTGCCACCAGCAGAGTTGGGGCTGGAGATACGCAGTATTTT
d_call: .
v_call: TRBV15
j_call: TRBJ2-3
clone_size: .

cdr3_aa: CASSFTASSYGYTF
cdr3_nt: TGTGCCAGCAGTTTCACAGCTTCTTCCTATGGCTACACCTTC
d_call: .
v_call: TRBV6-5
j_call: TRBJ1-2
clone_size: .

cdr3_aa: CASSLVGLQETQYF
cdr3_nt: TGCGCCAGCAGCTTGGTAGGCTTACAAGAGACCCAGTACTTC
d_call: .
v_call: TRBV5-1
j_call: TRBJ2-5
clone_size: .

cdr3_aa: CASSFGTGGTDTQYF
cdr3_nt: TGTGCCAGCAGCTTCGGGACAGGGGGGACAGATACGCAGTATTTT
d_call: TRBD1
v_call: TRBV7-3
j_call: TRBJ2-3
clone_size: .

cdr3_aa: CASSLVNTAEQYF
cdr3_nt: TGTGCCAGCAGCTTAGTAAATACCGCCGAGCAGTACTTC
d_call: .
v_call: TRBV11-2
j_call: TRBJ2-7
clone_size: .

cdr3_aa: CASSPTGYTEAFF
cdr3_nt: TGTGCCAGCAGTCCGACAGGGTACACTGAAGCTTTCTTT
d_call: TRBD1
v_call: TRBV27
j_call: TRBJ1-1
clone_size: .

cdr3_aa: CASSPLGAGGGYF
cdr3_nt: TGTGCCAGCAGCCCCCTGGGGGCGGGGGGCGGTTATTTT
d_call: TRBD2
v_call: TRBV9
j_call: TRBJ2-3
clone_size: .

cdr3_aa: CASSFSPRNGGDTQYF
cdr3_nt: TGTGCCAGCAGTTTTTCCCCCCGGAACGGCGGAGATACGCAGTATTTT
d_call: .
v_call: TRBV27
j_call: TRBJ2-3
clone_size: .

cdr3_aa: CASSRGDGTTEFF
cdr3_nt: TGTGCCAGCAGCAGAGGGGATGGGACAACGGAATTTTTT
d_call: .
v_call: TRBV9
j_call: TRBJ1-4
clone_size: few

cdr3_aa: CATQDSVGNTGELFF
cdr3_nt: TGTGCCACCCAGGACAGCGTAGGGAATACCGGGGAGCTGTTTTTT
d_call: .
v_call: TRBV24-1
j_call: TRBJ2-2
clone_size: once

cdr3_aa: CASFGPPDYGYTF
cdr3_nt: TGTGCCAGCTTCGGGCCGCCCGACTATGGCTACACCTTC
d_call: .
v_call: TRBV6-5
j_call: TRBJ1-2
clone_size: .

cdr3_aa: CASSLGGGNQPQHF
cdr3_nt: TGTGCCAGCAGTTTGGGGGGTGGCAATCAGCCCCAGCATTTT
d_call: .
v_call: TRBV27
j_call: TRBJ1-5
clone_size: .

cdr3_aa: CASSRSDEQYF
cdr3_nt: TGTGCCAGCAGTAGGTCAGACGAGCAGTACTTC
d_call: .
v_call: TRBV6-2/TRBV6-3
j_call: TRBJ2-7
clone_size: .

cdr3_aa: CASSLAPGTGAYEQYF
cdr3_nt: TGTGCCAGCAGTTTAGCCCCCGGGACAGGAGCCTACGAGCAGTACTTC
d_call: TRBD1
v_call: TRBV27
j_call: TRBJ2-7
clone_size: .

cdr3_aa: CASRSGANVLTF
cdr3_nt: TGTGCCAGCAGATCCGGGGCCAACGTCCTGACTTTC
d_call: .
v_call: TRBV6-5
j_call: TRBJ2-6
clone_size: .

cdr3_aa: CASSRPQLAGTRIQETQYF
cdr3_nt: TGTGCCAGCTCACGGCCCCAACTAGCGGGGACGAGAATCCAAGAGACCCAGTACTTC
d_call: TRBD2
v_call: TRBV18
j_call: TRBJ2-5
clone_size: .

cdr3_aa: CASHAQGAGQPQHF
cdr3_nt: TGTGCCAGCCACGCACAGGGGGCTGGGCAGCCCCAGCATTTT
d_call: TRBD1
v_call: TRBV19
j_call: TRBJ1-5
clone_size: .

cdr3_aa: CASRPPLESSYEQYF
cdr3_nt: TGTGCCAGCCGACCACCACTTGAAAGTTCCTACGAGCAGTACTTC
d_call: .
v_call: TRBV21-1
j_call: TRBJ2-7
clone_size: .

cdr3_aa: CASSSPIGRGKNSPLHF
cdr3_nt: TGTGCCAGCAGTTCCCCTATAGGTAGGGGCAAGAATTCACCCCTCCACTTT
d_call: .
v_call: TRBV27
j_call: TRBJ1-6
clone_size: .

cdr3_aa: CASSNYNSPLHF
cdr3_nt: TGTGCCAGCAGCAACTATAATTCACCCCTCCACTTT
d_call: .
v_call: TRBV9
j_call: TRBJ1-6
clone_size: .

cdr3_aa: CASSSSGTGYEQYF
cdr3_nt: TGTGCCAGCAGCTCCTCCGGGACAGGGTACGAGCAGTACTTC
d_call: TRBD1
v_call: TRBV7-9
j_call: TRBJ2-7
clone_size: .

cdr3_aa: CASRLQGGGAFF
cdr3_nt: TGTGCCAGCAGGTTACAGGGTGGTGGTGCTTTCTTT
d_call: .
v_call: TRBV12-3/TRBV12-4
j_call: TRBJ1-1
clone_size: .

cdr3_aa: CASSVGGPGDEQYF
cdr3_nt: TGTGCCAGCAGTGTGGGGGGGCCTGGCGACGAGCAGTACTTC
d_call: .
v_call: TRBV28
j_call: TRBJ2-7
clone_size: .

cdr3_aa: CAWSRGSNQPQHF
cdr3_nt: TGTGCCTGGAGTCGAGGTAGCAATCAGCCCCAGCATTTT
d_call: .
v_call: TRBV30
j_call: TRBJ1-5
clone_size: .

cdr3_aa: CASSLQGAVAFF
cdr3_nt: TGTGCCAGCTCACTCCAGGGGGCTGTAGCTTTCTTT
d_call: TRBD1
v_call: TRBV18
j_call: TRBJ1-1
clone_size: .

cdr3_aa: CASSAEGGQPQHF
cdr3_nt: TGTGCCAGCAGTGCCGAGGGCGGTCAGCCCCAGCATTTT
d_call: .
v_call: TRBV2
j_call: TRBJ1-5
clone_size: .

cdr3_aa: CASRQAYRGRYTGELFF
cdr3_nt: TGCGCCAGCAGGCAGGCCTACAGGGGGCGATACACCGGGGAGCTGTTTTTT
d_call: TRBD1
v_call: TRBV5-1
j_call: TRBJ2-2
clone_size: .

cdr3_aa: CASNLDRDIQYF
cdr3_nt: TGTGCCAGCAACCTGGACAGAGACATTCAGTACTTC
d_call: .
v_call: TRBV2
j_call: TRBJ2-4
clone_size: .

cdr3_aa: CASSLGLAGGTDTQYF
cdr3_nt: TGTGCCAGCAGCTTAGGACTAGCGGGAGGCACAGATACGCAGTATTTT
d_call: TRBD2
v_call: TRBV11-2
j_call: TRBJ2-3
clone_size: once